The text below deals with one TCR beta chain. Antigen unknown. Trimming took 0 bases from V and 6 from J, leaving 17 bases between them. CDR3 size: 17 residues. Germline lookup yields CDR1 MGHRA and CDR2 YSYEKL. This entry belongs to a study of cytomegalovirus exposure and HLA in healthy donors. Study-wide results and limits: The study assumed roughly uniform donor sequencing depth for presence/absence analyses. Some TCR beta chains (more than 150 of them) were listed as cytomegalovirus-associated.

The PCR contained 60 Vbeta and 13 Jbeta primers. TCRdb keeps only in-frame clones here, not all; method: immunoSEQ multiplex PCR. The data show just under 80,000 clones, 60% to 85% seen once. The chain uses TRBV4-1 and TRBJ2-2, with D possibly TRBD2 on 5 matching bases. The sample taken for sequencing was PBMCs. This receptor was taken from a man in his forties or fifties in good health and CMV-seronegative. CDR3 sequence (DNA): TGCGCCAGCAGCCAAGAGACCGTTGTCTGGGAGCCCGGGGAGCTGTTTTTT. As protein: CASSQETVVWEPGELFF.